This section outlines one TCR beta chain sequence together with its context. Assay: immunoSEQ multiplex PCR; the TCRdb copy retains only in-frame clones and omits some. Of roughly 300,000 clones listed, about 85% are singletons. The source of the sample is a study of cytomegalovirus exposure and HLA in healthy donors. Trimming cost V 3 bases and J 1 base, with 9 bases left between them. Germline V gene lookup returns CDR1 MDHEN and CDR2 SYDVKM. CDR3 length equals 14 residues. The sequencing sample was made of PBMCs. The sequence derives from a woman in her 30s in good health and CMV-seropositive. This chain joins TRBV28 and TRBJ1-1; maybe TRBD1 (5 bases). The DNA of the CDR3 is TGTGCCAGCAGTTTGGGGGTAGGGAACACTGAAGCTTTCTTT. Translating gives CASSLGVGNTEAFF.